The present T cell receptor beta chain was sequenced within a study of graft-versus-host responses after intestinal transplantation. This clone was recorded once. Its antigen remains unidentified. Study results and caveats: Among recipient marrow samples, GvH clones were found; some appeared first in ileum or blood.

V was pared by 7 bases and J by 2 bases, with 21 bases between. The CDR3 covers 18 residues. Per the germline V gene, CDR1 is LNHDA and CDR2 is SQIVND (reference sequence). Profiled with immunoSEQ multiplex PCR; TCRdb holds only in-frame clones, not every one. This table holds thousands of clones, about three quarters found once. Intraepithelial and lamina propria lymphocytes were freed from processed graft tissue. The sequence was collected from a human patient who received an intestinal transplant, so some T cells may come from the graft donor. V gene TRBV19 combines with J gene TRBJ2-6; a possible D gene is TRBD1 (8 bases). The sequenced sample was ileum tissue, obtained 220 to 240 days after intestinal transplant. This CDR3 is CASTHRGGRGTGANVLTF. The DNA for the CDR3 is TGTGCCAGTACCCACAGGGGGGGGCGAGGAACTGGGGCCAACGTCCTGACTTTC.